Sequencing of this TCR beta chain was carried out in a study of radiation and T cells in renal cell carcinoma. General observations from the study: Pretreatment tumor biopsies were lacking, so baseline clonotypes are unknown. Top 100 clonotypes averaged about 54% in irradiated versus approximately 45% in nephrectomy-only tumors.

Method: immunoSEQ multiplex PCR; TCRdb's copy keeps in-frame clones and lacks some. In the table there are 9,000 to 9,500 clones, around 63% of which are singletons. To note about this clone: The antigen is not known.

Indicated treatment: 15 Gy SBRT to primary tumor, nephrectomy 4 weeks later. Nephrectomy followed 15 Gy stereotactic body radiation by 4 weeks. The material sequenced was tumor tissue, taken from a patient whose treatment included radiotherapy and nephrectomy. This clonotype originated in a woman in her fifties or sixties with renal cell carcinoma.

The CDR3 region has the DNA TGTGCCAGCAGGTTTGAGGGATCCTGGACCGGGGAGCTGTTTTTT. It yields the protein CASRFEGSWTGELFF. The chain couples TRBV27 to TRBJ2-2; a possible D gene is TRBD2 (5 bases). Trimming took 6 bases from V and 5 from J, leaving 16 bases between them. Germline CDR1 MNHEY, CDR2 SMNVEV (reference sequence). There are 15 residues in the CDR3.